The 20 T cell receptor beta chains reported below all come from one sample, sequenced in a study of shared clonotypes between healthy human individuals. Produced via immunoSEQ multiplex PCR; TCRdb's table is partial and in-frame only. The data show roughly 1,800,000 clones, with over 85% seen just once and approximately 1% held by the top ten. Naive CD8 cells comprised CD45RO-negative, CCR7-positively selected cells, excluding terminally differentiated effector memory CD45RA+ cells. The material sequenced was naive CD8+ T cells sorted from blood. The origin of the receptors is a young man in good health.

The chain uses TRBV5-6 and TRBJ2-3; D remains ambiguous. The V gene lost 6 bases and the J gene lost 6 bases, with 14 bases spanning the gap. CDR3 length: 13 residues. Germline V gives CDR1 SGHDT, CDR2 YYEEEE. CDR3 sequence (DNA): TGTGCCAGCACCCCGGAAAACGACGATACGCAGTATTTT. This encodes CASTPENDDTQYF. Full variable domain (outside the CDR3, taken from reference TRBV5-6 and TRBJ2-3): DAGVTQSPTHLIKTRGQQVTLRCSPKSGHDTVSWYQQALGQGPQFIFQYYEEEERQRGNFPDRFSGHQFPNYSSELNVNALLLGDSALYLCASTPENDDTQYFGPGTRLTVL.

This chain links TRBV4-3 with TRBJ2-1; perhaps TRBD2 as D (5 bases). This CDR3 comprises 13 residues. From germline, CDR1 is LGHNA and CDR2 YSLEER. V dropped 8 bases and J dropped 6 bases, with 14 bases sitting between them. CDR3 residues: CASGSGVGNEQFF. For the CDR3, the DNA is TGCGCCAGCGGTTCCGGGGTCGGCAATGAGCAGTTCTTC.

The DNA for the CDR3 is TGCGCCAGCAGTGATGCGGGAGGCCACACAGATACGCAGTATTTT. It specifies CASSDAGGHTDTQYF. This chain connects TRBV23-1 to TRBJ2-3; TRBD2 matches at 8 bases. TRBV23-1 has ORF status, its function being uncertain. J was trimmed by 2 bases and V by 5 bases; bases with no gene match: 6. This CDR3 region has 15 residues.

The chain carries TRBV27 and TRBJ2-2, with 12 bases fitting TRBD2. Germline CDR1 MNHEY, CDR2 SMNVEV (reference sequence). CDR3 length equals 17 residues. The ends lost 5 bases at V and 1 base at J; junction bases unmatched: 5. As DNA, the CDR3 is TGTGCCAGCAGTCCACTAGCGGGAGGTTGGAACACCGGGGAGCTGTTTTTT. Translated: CASSPLAGGWNTGELFF.

The CDR3 nucleotides read TGTGCCAGTAGTCTGTGGGGGGGCCTGGATACGCAGTATTTT. This gives the protein CASSLWGGLDTQYF. This chain joins TRBV19 and TRBJ2-3; the D gene is possibly TRBD2 (7 bases). Germline CDR1 LNHDA, CDR2 SQIVND (reference sequence). This CDR3 contains 14 residues. Trimming removed 5 bases at V and 6 bases at J, with 15 bases between.

The table lists this clone with a count of one. The same CDR3 is also encoded by other DNA sequences in this sample. The V gene is TRBV28, the J gene TRBJ2-5; D is uncertain. Germline-derived CDR1 and CDR2 are MDHEN and SYDVKM. The CDR3 has 14 residues. The V end lost 3 bases, the J end lost 5 bases, and 13 bases lay between the germline ends. As DNA, the CDR3 is TGTGCCAGCAGTTTCTCTGGGTTAGGGGAGACCCAGTACTTC. Translation gives CASSFSGLGETQYF.

This clone was counted once. The chain has TRBV6-5 and TRBJ2-7, with D perhaps TRBD1 (5 bases). The CDR3 has 16 residues. The germline V gene has CDR1 MNHEY and CDR2 SVGAGI. The V end was cut by 0 bases, the J end by 2 bases, with 14 bases between. CDR3 region: CASSYSGLGYTYEQYF. The CDR3 bases are TGTGCCAGCAGTTACTCGGGGCTGGGGTACACCTACGAGCAGTACTTC.

V is TRBV7-9 and J is TRBJ2-5, with unresolved D. CDR3 length: 14 residues. CDR1 and CDR2 (germline): SEHNR, FQNEAQ (reference sequence). Trimming shortened V by 1 base and J by 9 bases, and 15 bases separated the two germline ends. CDR3 nucleotide sequence: TGTGCCAGCAGCTTAGGGCCGTTGGATGAGGCCCAGTACTTC. This encodes CASSLGPLDEAQYF.

This chain connects TRBV9 to TRBJ1-1; 8 positions agree with TRBD1. Germline V gene data show CDR1 as SGDLS and CDR2 as YYNGEE. Losses at the gene ends were 0 bases for V and 7 bases for J; bases not matched to a gene: 14. The CDR3 is 17 amino acids. CDR3 amino acids: CASSVEAGDRGKDEAFF. In DNA, the CDR3 is TGTGCCAGCAGCGTAGAAGCGGGCGACAGGGGTAAAGATGAAGCTTTCTTT.

The chain has TRBV7-9 and TRBJ2-7; 11 nucleotides agree with TRBD1. V shed 4 bases and J 1 base; nucleotides not matched to a gene: 3. The CDR3 totals 15 residues. CDR1 is SEHNR, CDR2 FQNEAQ, per germline (reference sequence). The CDR3 loop is CASSWGQGDSYEQYF. The CDR3, as DNA: TGTGCCAGCAGCTGGGGACAGGGGGATTCCTACGAGCAGTACTTC. Full variable domain (missing parts from reference TRBV7-9 and TRBJ2-7): DTGVSQNPRHKITKRGQNVTFRCDPISEHNRLYWYRQTLGQGPEFLTYFQNEAQLEKSRLLSDRFSAERPKGSFSTLEIQRTEQGDSAMYLCASSWGQGDSYEQYFGPGTRLTVT.

The V and J genes are TRBV5-6 and TRBJ2-2; D unresolved. The germline gives CDR1 SGHDT, CDR2 YYEEEE. The CDR3 has 14 amino acids. V lost 5 bases, J lost 2 bases, and 10 bases lay in between. CDR3 coding DNA: TGTGCCAGCAGTAACAGCTTTAACACCGGGGAGCTGTTTTTT. Its translation is CASSNSFNTGELFF. The variable domain in full, completed from reference TRBV5-6 and TRBJ2-2, reads DAGVTQSPTHLIKTRGQQVTLRCSPKSGHDTVSWYQQALGQGPQFIFQYYEEEERQRGNFPDRFSGHQFPNYSSELNVNALLLGDSALYLCASSNSFNTGELFFGEGSRLTVL.

Written as DNA, the CDR3 is TGTGCCAGCAGCCCAACAGGGGCACCCACCTACGAGCAGTACTTC. Its protein product is CASSPTGAPTYEQYF. The chain carries TRBV27 and TRBJ2-7; 7 bases are a match to TRBD1. The V gene's germline CDR1 is MNHEY and CDR2 SMNVEV (reference sequence). The V segment lost 6 bases and the J segment 2 bases; nucleotides outside the gene matches: 10. The CDR3 is made up of 15 amino acids.

The gene calls are TRBV7-8 and TRBJ2-1, with TRBD2 identical over 8 bases. V dropped 1 base and J dropped 2; count of bases not matched to a gene: 7. There are 17 residues in the CDR3. The germline V gene encodes CDR1 SGHVS and CDR2 FQNEAQ. The CDR3, as DNA: TGTGCCAGCAGCTTAGATGGTAGCGGGGATACCTACAATGAGCAGTTCTTC. The encoded protein is CASSLDGSGDTYNEQFF.

The chain combines TRBV21-1 with TRBJ2-1; TRBD2 is the table's D call, not checked against the DNA. TRBV21-1 is a pseudogene locus. The CDR3 covers 18 residues. The CDR3 region is CASSKVRLAGGPWNEQFF. CDR3 coding DNA: TGTGCCAGCAGCAAAGTAAGACTAGCGGGAGGGCCTTGGAATGAGCAGTTCTTC.

This chain connects TRBV7-2 to TRBJ2-7, with D hard to call. The CDR3 runs to 13 residues. The V gene lost 1 base and the J gene lost 5 bases, with 9 bases spanning the gap. Germline loops: CDR1 SGHTA, CDR2 FQGNSA. The CDR3 sequence is CASSLDGRNEQYF. In DNA form, the CDR3 reads TGTGCCAGCAGCTTAGATGGCCGCAACGAGCAGTACTTC.

This chain links TRBV10-3 with TRBJ2-5; possible D gene TRBD2, 7 bases. V lost 4 bases and J 2 bases, leaving 17 bases between the germline ends. CDR1 is ENHRY and CDR2 is SYGVKD in the germline V gene. The CDR3 has 16 amino acids. The CDR3 sequence is CAISAVGEGEQETQYF. CDR3 sequence (DNA): TGTGCCATCAGTGCGGTCGGGGAGGGGGAACAAGAGACCCAGTACTTC.

The chain has TRBV6-6 and TRBJ2-7; 9 positions agree with TRBD1. The CDR3 contains 14 residues. Losses at the gene ends were 6 bases for V and 3 bases for J; bases not matched to a gene: 6. Germline V gene sequence: CDR1 MNHNY, CDR2 SVGAGI (reference sequence). The CDR3 sequence: CASSLDRGLYEQYF. The CDR3 DNA reads TGTGCCAGCAGCCTGGACAGGGGACTCTACGAGCAGTACTTC.

The V call is TRBV27, the J call TRBJ2-7, with 11 bases aligning to TRBD1. The CDR3 contains 15 residues. J lost 3 bases, V lost 3 bases, and 4 bases had no gene match. CDR1 and CDR2 (germline): MNHEY, SMNVEV (reference sequence). The CDR3 reads CASSFGTGGIYEQYF. The CDR3 coding sequence is TGTGCCAGCAGTTTTGGGACAGGGGGGATCTACGAGCAGTACTTC.

This chain uses TRBV10-3 with TRBJ2-1, with TRBD2 matching 13 bases. Germline trimming cut 11 bases from V and 2 bases from J; bases unmatched to any gene: 3. Germline-derived CDR1 and CDR2 are ENHRY and SYGVKD. CDR3 length: 14 residues. The CDR3 spells CALGTSGAYNEQFF. CDR3 DNA sequence: TGTGCCCTAGGGACTAGCGGGGCCTACAATGAGCAGTTCTTC.

The chain employs TRBV25-1 and TRBJ2-2; D is unresolved. Germline CDR1 and CDR2: MGHDK and SYGVNS. Between the trimmed V and J ends, which lost 4 bases and 8 bases, there was a span of 5 bases. The CDR3 is 11 residues long. The CDR3 DNA is TGTGCCAGCAGTGTATTAGGGGAGCTGTTTTTT. Translating gives CASSVLGELFF.